This TCR beta chain originates from a study of blood T cell repertoires in COVID-19. The overall study: The cDNA or gDNA used as material had been derived from T cells, B-cell-depleted T cells, or PBMCs.

This CDR3 is built from 14 residues. V was shortened by 3 bases and J by 5 bases, with 13 bases between the two germline ends. The V gene's germline CDR1 is KGHSH and CDR2 LQKENI. Original data processing: Estimation of nucleated cell counts was performed using reference gene primer amplification. Profiling relied on immunoSEQ multiplex PCR, and the TCRdb table lists in-frame clones only, not all of them. Clone size and V and J calls were adopted from that table, with D and trimming inferred from the DNA. The sample lists about 170,000 clones; approximately 87% were seen once. The gene calls are TRBV18 and TRBJ1-1; unclear D gene. Sequencing was carried out using peripheral blood. The TCR originated in a man aged 18-30 years with active or convalescent COVID-19. The CDR3 sequence: CASSPITSGTEAFF. CDR3 sequence (DNA): TGTGCCAGCTCACCGATTACGAGCGGGACTGAAGCTTTCTTT.